This TCR beta chain comes out of a study of cytomegalovirus exposure and HLA in healthy donors. The donors were part of the validation cohort of 95 to 150 subjects. That cohort was separate from the first cohort, which comprised under 700 subjects. The method was immunoSEQ multiplex PCR; TCRdb's version includes in-frame clones alone and lacks a portion of them. The sample contains some 86,000 clones, 80% to 95% of which appear only once. This clone was recorded once. The sample was PBMCs. This sequence originates from a young woman in good health and CMV-seronegative.

For the CDR3, the DNA is TGTGCCACCATGGGGTTAGGGGACAGGGTAAGCAATCAGCCCCAGCATTTT. Protein: CATMGLGDRVSNQPQHF. The rearrangement links TRBV10-3 to TRBJ1-5; 9 positions match TRBD1. Germline lookup yields CDR1 ENHRY and CDR2 SYGVKD. After removal of 10 bases from V and 1 base from J, the junction contained 14 bases not matched to a gene. The CDR3 is 17 residues long.